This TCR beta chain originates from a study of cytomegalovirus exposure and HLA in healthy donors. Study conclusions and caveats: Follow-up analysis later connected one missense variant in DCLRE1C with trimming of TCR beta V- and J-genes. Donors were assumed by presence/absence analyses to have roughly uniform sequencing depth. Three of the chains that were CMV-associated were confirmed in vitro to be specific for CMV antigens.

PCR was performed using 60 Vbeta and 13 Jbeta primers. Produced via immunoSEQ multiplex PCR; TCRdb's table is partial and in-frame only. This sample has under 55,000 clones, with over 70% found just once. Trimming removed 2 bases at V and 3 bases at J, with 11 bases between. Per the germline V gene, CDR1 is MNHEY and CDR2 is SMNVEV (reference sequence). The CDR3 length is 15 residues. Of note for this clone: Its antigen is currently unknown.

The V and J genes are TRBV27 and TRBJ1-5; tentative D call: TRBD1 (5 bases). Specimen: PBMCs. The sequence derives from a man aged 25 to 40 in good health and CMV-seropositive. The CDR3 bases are TGTGCCAGCAGTTTAAGCAGGGTGAACAATCAGCCCCAGCATTTT. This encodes CASSLSRVNNQPQHF.